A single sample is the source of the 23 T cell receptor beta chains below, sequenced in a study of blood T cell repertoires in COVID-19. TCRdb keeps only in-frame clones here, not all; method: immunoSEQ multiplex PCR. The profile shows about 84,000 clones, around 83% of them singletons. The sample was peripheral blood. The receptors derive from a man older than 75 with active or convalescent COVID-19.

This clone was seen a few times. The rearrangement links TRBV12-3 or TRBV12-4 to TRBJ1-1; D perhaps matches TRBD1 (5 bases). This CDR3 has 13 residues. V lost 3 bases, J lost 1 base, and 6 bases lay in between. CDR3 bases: TGTGCCAGCAGTTTTAGGGGGAACACTGAAGCTTTCTTT. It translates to CASSFRGNTEAFF.

The CDR3 region is CASSQEASGGWGNEQFF. CDR3 sequence (DNA): TGCGCCAGCAGCCAAGAGGCTAGCGGGGGGTGGGGCAATGAGCAGTTCTTC. The chain links TRBV4-1 to TRBJ2-1; 11 bases agree with TRBD2. The trim removed 0 bases at V and 6 bases at J, leaving 7 bases unmatched. This CDR3 region has 17 residues. Germline CDR1 reads MGHRA; CDR2 reads YSYEKL.

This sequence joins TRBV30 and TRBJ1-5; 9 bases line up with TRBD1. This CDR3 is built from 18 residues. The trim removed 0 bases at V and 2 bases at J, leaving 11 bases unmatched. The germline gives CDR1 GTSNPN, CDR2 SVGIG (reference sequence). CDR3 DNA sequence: TGTGCCTGGAGTGTACCGAGACAGGGGGACCTGGGCAATCAGCCCCAGCATTTT. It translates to CAWSVPRQGDLGNQPQHF.

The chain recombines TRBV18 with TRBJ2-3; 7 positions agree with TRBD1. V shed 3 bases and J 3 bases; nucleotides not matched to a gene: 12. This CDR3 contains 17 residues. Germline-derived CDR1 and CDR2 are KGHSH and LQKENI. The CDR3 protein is CASSPLGQGVTTDTQYF. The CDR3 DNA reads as TGTGCCAGCTCACCCCTCGGGCAGGGGGTGACGACAGATACGCAGTATTTT.

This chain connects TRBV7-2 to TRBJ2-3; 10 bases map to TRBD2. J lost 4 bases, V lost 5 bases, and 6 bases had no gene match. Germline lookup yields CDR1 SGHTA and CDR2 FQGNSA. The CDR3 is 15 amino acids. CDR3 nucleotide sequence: TGTGCCAGCAGCCTCGCTAGCGGGAGATCAGATACGCAGTATTTT. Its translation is CASSLASGRSDTQYF.

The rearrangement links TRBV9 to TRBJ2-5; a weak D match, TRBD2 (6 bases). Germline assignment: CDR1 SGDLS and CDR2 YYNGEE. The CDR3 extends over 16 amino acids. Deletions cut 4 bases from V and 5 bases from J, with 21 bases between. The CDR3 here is CASSPTLPGVQETQYF. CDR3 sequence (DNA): TGTGCCAGCAGCCCTACTCTCCCGGGGGTACAGGAGACCCAGTACTTC.

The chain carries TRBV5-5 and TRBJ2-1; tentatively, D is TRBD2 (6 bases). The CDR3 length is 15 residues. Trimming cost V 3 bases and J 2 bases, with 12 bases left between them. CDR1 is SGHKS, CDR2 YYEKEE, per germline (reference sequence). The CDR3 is CASSSPGLAYNEQFF. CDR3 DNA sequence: TGTGCCAGCAGCTCACCGGGACTGGCCTACAATGAGCAGTTCTTC.

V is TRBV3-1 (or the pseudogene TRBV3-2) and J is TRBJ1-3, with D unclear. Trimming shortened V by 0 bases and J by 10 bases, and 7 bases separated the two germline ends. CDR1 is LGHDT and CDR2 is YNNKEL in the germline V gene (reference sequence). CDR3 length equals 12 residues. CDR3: CASSQDSSTIYF. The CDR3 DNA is TGTGCCAGCAGCCAAGATTCCTCGACCATATATTTT.

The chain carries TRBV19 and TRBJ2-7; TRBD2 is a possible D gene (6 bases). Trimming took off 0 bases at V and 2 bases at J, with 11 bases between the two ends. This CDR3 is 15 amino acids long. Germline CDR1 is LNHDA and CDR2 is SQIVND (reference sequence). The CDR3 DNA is TGTGCCAGTAGTATAGAGGCTAGCGACCCCTACGAGCAGTACTTC. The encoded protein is CASSIEASDPYEQYF.

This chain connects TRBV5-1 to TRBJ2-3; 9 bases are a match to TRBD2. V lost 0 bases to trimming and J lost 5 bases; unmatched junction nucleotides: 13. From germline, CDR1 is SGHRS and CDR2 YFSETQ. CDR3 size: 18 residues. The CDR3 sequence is CASSLASVAGAAGDTQYF. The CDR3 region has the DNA TGCGCCAGCAGCTTGGCCTCGGTAGCGGGAGCCGCTGGAGATACGCAGTATTTT.

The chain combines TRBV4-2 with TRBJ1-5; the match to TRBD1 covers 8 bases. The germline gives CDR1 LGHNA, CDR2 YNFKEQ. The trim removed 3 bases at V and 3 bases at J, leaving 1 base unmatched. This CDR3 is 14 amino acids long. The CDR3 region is CASSQDRVNQPQHF. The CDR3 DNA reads TGTGCCAGCAGCCAGGACAGGGTCAATCAGCCCCAGCATTTT.

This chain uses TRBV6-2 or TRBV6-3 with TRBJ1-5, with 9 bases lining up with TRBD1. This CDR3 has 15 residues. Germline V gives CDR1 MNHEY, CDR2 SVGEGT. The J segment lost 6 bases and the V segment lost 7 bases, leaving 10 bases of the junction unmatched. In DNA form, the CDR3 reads TGTGCCAGCACCCCTCGAGGGACAGGGTTTCAGCCCCAGCATTTT. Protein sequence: CASTPRGTGFQPQHF.

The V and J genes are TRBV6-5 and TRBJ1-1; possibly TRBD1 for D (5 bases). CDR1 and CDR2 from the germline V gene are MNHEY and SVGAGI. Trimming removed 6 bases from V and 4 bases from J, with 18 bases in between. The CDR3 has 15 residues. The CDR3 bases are TGTGCCAGCAGCCGCCAAGGGGTTGTAGTCACTGAAGCTTTCTTT. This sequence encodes CASSRQGVVVTEAFF.

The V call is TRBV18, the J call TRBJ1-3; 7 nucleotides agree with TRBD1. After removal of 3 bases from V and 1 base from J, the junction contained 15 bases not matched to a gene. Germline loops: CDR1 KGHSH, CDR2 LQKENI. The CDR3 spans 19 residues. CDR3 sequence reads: CASSPGTSTGARSGNTIYF. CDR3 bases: TGTGCCAGCTCACCGGGCACCTCTACAGGGGCGAGGTCTGGAAACACCATATATTTT.

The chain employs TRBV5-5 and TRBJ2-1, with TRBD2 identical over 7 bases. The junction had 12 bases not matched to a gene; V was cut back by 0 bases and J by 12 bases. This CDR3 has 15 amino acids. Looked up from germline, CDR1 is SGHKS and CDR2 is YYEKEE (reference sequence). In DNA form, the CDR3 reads TGTGCCAGCAGCTTGGTGGGGGGGAGCCCCTCGGGGCAGTTCTTC. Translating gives CASSLVGGSPSGQFF.

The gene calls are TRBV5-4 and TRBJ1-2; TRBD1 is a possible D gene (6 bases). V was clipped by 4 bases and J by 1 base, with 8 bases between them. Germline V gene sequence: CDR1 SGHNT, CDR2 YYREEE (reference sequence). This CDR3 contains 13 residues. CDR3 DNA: TGTGCCAGCAGCGCGGACAGTAACTATGGCTACACCTTC. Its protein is CASSADSNYGYTF.

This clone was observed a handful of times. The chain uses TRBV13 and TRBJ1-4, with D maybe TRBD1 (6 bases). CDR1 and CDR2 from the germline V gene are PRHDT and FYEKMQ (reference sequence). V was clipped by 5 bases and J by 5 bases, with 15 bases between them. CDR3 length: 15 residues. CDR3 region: CASSGRTAPNEKLFF. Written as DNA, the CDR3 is TGTGCCAGCAGCGGAAGGACAGCCCCGAATGAAAAACTGTTTTTT.

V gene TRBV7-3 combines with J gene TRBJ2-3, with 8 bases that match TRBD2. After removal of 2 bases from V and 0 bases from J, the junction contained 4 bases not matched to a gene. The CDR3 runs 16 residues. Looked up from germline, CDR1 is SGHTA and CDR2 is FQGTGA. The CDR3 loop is CASSLGLARSTDTQYF. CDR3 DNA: TGTGCCAGCAGCTTAGGACTAGCCCGTAGCACAGATACGCAGTATTTT.

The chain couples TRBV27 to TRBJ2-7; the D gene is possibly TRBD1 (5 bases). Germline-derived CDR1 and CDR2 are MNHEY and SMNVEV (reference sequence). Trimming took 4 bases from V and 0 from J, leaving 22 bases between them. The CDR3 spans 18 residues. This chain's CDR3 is CASSSPKGRQSSSYEQYF. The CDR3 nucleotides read TGTGCCAGCAGTTCCCCGAAGGGCAGACAGTCGAGCTCCTACGAGCAGTACTTC.

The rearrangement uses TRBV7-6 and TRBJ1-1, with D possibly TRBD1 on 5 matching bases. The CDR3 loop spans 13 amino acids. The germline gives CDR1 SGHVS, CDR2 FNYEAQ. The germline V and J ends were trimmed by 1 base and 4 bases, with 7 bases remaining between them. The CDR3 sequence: CASSLVQGTEAFF. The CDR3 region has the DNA TGTGCCAGCAGCTTAGTCCAGGGCACTGAAGCTTTCTTT.

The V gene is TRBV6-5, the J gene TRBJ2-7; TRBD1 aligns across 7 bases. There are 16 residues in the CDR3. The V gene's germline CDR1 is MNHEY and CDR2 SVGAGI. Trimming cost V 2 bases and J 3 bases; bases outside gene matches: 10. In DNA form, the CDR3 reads TGTGCCAGCAGTTACGGGCTTCCGGGACAGTTCTACGAGCAGTACTTC. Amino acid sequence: CASSYGLPGQFYEQYF.

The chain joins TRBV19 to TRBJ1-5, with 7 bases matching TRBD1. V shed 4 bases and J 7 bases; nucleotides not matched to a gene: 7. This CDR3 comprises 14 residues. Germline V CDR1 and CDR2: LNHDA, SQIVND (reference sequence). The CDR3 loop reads CASSTGGRTQPQHF. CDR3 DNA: TGTGCCAGTAGTACAGGGGGGCGCACGCAGCCCCAGCATTTT.

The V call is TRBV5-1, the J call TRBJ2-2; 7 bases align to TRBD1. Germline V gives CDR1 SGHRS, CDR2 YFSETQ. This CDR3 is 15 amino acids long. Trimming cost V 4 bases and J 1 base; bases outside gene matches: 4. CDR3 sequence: CASSKRQGNTGELFF. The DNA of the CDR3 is TGCGCCAGCAGCAAACGACAGGGGAACACCGGGGAGCTGTTTTTT. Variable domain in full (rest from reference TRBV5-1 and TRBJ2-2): KAGVTQTPRYLIKTRGQQVTLSCSPISGHRSVSWYQQTPGQGLQFLFEYFSETQRNKGNFPGRFSGRQFSNSRSEMNVSTLELGDSALYLCASSKRQGNTGELFFGEGSRLTVL.